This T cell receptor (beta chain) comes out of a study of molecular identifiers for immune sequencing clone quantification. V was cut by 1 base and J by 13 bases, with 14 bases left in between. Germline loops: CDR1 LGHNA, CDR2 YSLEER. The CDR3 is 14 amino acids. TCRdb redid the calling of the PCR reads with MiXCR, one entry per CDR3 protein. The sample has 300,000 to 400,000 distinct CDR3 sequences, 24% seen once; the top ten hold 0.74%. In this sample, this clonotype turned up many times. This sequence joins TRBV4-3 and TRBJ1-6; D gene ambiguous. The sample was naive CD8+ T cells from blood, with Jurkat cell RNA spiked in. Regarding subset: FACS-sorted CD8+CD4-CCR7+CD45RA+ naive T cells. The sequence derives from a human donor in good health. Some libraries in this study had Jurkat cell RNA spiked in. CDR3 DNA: TGCGCCAGCAGCCAAGGGCGGACCGGCGGGCCCCTCCACTTT. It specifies CASSQGRTGGPLHF.